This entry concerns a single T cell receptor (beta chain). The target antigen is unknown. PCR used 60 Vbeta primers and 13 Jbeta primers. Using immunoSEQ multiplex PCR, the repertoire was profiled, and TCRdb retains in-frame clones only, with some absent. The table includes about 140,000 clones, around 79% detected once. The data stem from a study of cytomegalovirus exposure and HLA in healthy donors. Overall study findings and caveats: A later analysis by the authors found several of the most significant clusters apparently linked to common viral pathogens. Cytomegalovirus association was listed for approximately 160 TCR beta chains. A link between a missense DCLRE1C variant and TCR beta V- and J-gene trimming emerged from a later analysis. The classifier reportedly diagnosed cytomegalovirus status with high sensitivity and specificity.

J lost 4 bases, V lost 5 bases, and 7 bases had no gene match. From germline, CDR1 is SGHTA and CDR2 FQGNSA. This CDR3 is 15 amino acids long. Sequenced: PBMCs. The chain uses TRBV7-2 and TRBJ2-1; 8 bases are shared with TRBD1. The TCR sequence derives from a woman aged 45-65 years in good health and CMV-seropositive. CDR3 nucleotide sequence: TGTGCCAGCAGCCTTGCACAGGGGGGATACAATGAGCAGTTCTTC. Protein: CASSLAQGGYNEQFF.